This TCR beta chain originates from a study of CD8 T cells in Susac syndrome. Random hexamers were used to reverse transcribe an amount of roughly 0.5 to 1 ug RNA. An immunoSEQ multiplex PCR generated amplified TCR beta CDR3 products spanning 54 Vbeta and 13 Jbeta. TCRdb ran MiXCR on the immunoSEQ multiplex PCR reads and lists one entry per CDR3 protein. The table shows around 200,000 distinct CDR3 sequences, with approximately 94% occurring only once. Sequencing of TCR beta was performed on blood CD8+ and CD4+ T cells. While CD8+ and CD4+ T cells were isolated negatively, TEMRA cells were enriched by FACS. CDR1 and CDR2 (germline): MNHEY, SVGEGT. There are 18 residues in the CDR3. Germline trimming cut 2 bases from V and 3 bases from J; bases unmatched to any gene: 9.

The specimen sequenced was CD4+ T cells from PBMCs. J is TRBJ2-3 and V is TRBV6-2 or TRBV6-3, with 12 bases identical to TRBD1. This TCR derives from a human donor with multiple sclerosis. CDR3 in amino acids: CASSYLGQGAGRTDTQYF. The CDR3 coding sequence is TGTGCCAGCAGTTACCTGGGACAGGGGGCCGGGAGGACAGATACGCAGTATTTT.